This TCR beta chain comes out of a study of T cell repertoires in cytomegalovirus infection. The overall study: As its CMV epitopes, the study selected recently identified HLA-C-restricted and well-studied HLA-B-restricted targets. Study conclusions and caveats: HLA-C-restricted CMV-specific TCR beta clonotypes were dominant in the ex vivo response.

CDR1 is LGHNT, CDR2 FRNRAP, per germline. V lost 9 bases and J lost 4; bases outside the gene matches: 8. The CDR3 is 13 residues long. TCRdb reprocessed the reads with MiXCR, giving one entry per CDR3 protein. In the table there are approximately 120,000 distinct CDR3 sequences, less than 30% of which are singletons. This clonotype was detected many times. Its antigen remains unidentified. Specimen: CD8+ T cells from cultured PBMCs, collected from culture after CMV antigen stimulation. The clonotype originates from a human donor in good health (CMV status not recorded). Some clones in this sample may be carry-over from other donors' samples. The genes are TRBV12-5 and TRBJ1-1; 7 bases map to TRBD1. CDR3: CASATGVGTEAFF. DNA for the CDR3: TGTGCTAGCGCTACAGGGGTTGGCACTGAAGCTTTCTTT.